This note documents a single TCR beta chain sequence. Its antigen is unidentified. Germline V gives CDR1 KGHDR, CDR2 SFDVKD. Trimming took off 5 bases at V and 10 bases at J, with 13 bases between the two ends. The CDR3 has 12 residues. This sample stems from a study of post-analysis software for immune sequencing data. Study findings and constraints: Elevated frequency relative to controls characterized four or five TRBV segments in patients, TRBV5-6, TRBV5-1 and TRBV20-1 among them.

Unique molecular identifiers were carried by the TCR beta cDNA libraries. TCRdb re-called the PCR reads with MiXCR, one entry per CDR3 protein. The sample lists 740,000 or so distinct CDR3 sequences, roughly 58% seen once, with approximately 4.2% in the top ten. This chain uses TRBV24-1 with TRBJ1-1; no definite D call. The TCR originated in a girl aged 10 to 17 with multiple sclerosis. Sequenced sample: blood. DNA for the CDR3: TGTGCCACCAGTGCCCGCGAGAGGCGAGCTTTCTTT. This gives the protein CATSARERRAFF.